This passage covers 24 T cell receptor beta chains from one sample sequenced in a study of CD8+ T cells in alopecia areata. TCR sequencing used cDNA made by reverse transcription of extracted RNA. This table comes from immunoSEQ multiplex PCR, and its TCRdb copy is limited to in-frame clones, with some not included. The sample consists of 98,000 or so clones, roughly 64% of them appearing once. Specimen: CD8+ T cells sorted from blood. These receptors were collected from a human donor in good health.

This chain links TRBV27 with TRBJ2-1, with a possible D match to TRBD2 (6 bases). The CDR3 spans 13 residues. The V gene lost 5 bases and the J gene lost 10 bases, with 15 bases spanning the gap. In germline, CDR1 is MNHEY, CDR2 SMNVEV (reference sequence). CDR3 amino acids: CASSPGTLREQFF. The DNA of the CDR3 is TGTGCCAGCAGTCCAGGGACTCTCAGGGAGCAGTTCTTC.

There are a few counts of this clone. CDR3 DNA: TGTGCCAGCCCTAAGTCGGGCAGACCTACCTACGAGCAGTACTTC. This codes for CASPKSGRPTYEQYF. The chain carries TRBV7-9 and TRBJ2-7, with no clear D. Germline V gene lookup returns CDR1 SEHNR and CDR2 FQNEAQ (reference sequence). CDR3 length: 15 residues. Trimming cost V 8 bases and J 2 bases, with 19 bases left between them.

The chain combines TRBV7-6 with TRBJ2-7, with D perhaps TRBD1 (6 bases). Germline values: CDR1 SGHVS, CDR2 FNYEAQ. Deletions cut 3 bases from V and 3 bases from J, with 9 bases between. The CDR3 length is 13 residues. CDR3 residues: CASSFTGYYEQYF. The DNA for the CDR3 is TGTGCCAGCAGCTTCACAGGGTACTACGAGCAGTACTTC.

The CDR3 DNA follows: TGCAGCGTTGAAGGGTCGGGGCAGTCGCTCTATGGCTACACCTTC. This translates into CSVEGSGQSLYGYTF. The chain recombines TRBV29-1 with TRBJ1-2; D is possibly TRBD1 (5 bases). The CDR3 loop spans 15 amino acids. Trimming stripped 1 base from V and 4 bases from J, with 16 bases between. Germline loops: CDR1 SQVTM, CDR2 ANQGSEA.

This clone has more than one count but fewer than ten. This rearrangement joins TRBV5-4 to TRBJ2-7; no definite D call. The length of the CDR3 is 14 residues. The germline V and J ends were trimmed by 2 bases and 6 bases, with 15 bases remaining between them. Germline CDR1 reads SGHNT; CDR2 reads YYREEE (reference sequence). As DNA, the CDR3 is TGTGCCAGCAGCTTCACCATCTCAACTGCCGAGCAGTACTTC. Protein sequence: CASSFTISTAEQYF.

The V and J genes are TRBV10-1 and TRBJ2-7, with 9 bases fitting TRBD2. J lost 4 bases, V lost 3 bases, and 7 bases had no gene match. The germline gives CDR1 WNHNN, CDR2 SYGVQD (reference sequence). The CDR3 length is 15 residues. The CDR3: CASSDLASGVYEQYF. CDR3 bases: TGCGCCAGCAGTGACCTGGCTAGCGGGGTATACGAGCAGTACTTC.

The V and J genes are TRBV30 and TRBJ2-6; D is unresolved. V was cut by 1 base and J by 0 bases, with 13 bases left in between. This CDR3 comprises 17 residues. The germline gives CDR1 GTSNPN, CDR2 SVGIG (reference sequence). CDR3 nucleotide sequence: TGTGCCTGGAGTGACTGGGTTACGAGCTCTGGGGCCAACGTCCTGACTTTC. Translated: CAWSDWVTSSGANVLTF.

The genes are TRBV25-1 and TRBJ1-2; D call uncertain. The CDR3 is made up of 14 amino acids. Germline V gene lookup returns CDR1 MGHDK and CDR2 SYGVNS. Deletions cut 1 base from V and 6 bases from J, with 12 bases between. As DNA, the CDR3 is TGTGCCAGCAGTGAATTCGAGTGGTACCATGGCTACACCTTC. It translates to CASSEFEWYHGYTF.

Here the CDR3 DNA reads TGCAGCGTTGAGGACTCCCCTGGGACGCAGTATTTT. Translated, it gives CSVEDSPGTQYF. This chain links TRBV29-1 with TRBJ2-3; possible D gene TRBD2, 5 bases. The V and J ends lost 3 bases and 9 bases respectively, with 13 bases between them. CDR3 length: 12 residues. Germline V gene lookup returns CDR1 SQVTM and CDR2 ANQGSEA.

This clone appeared once. This sequence joins TRBV27 and TRBJ2-7; 8 bases map to TRBD2. V shed 1 base and J 3 bases; nucleotides not matched to a gene: 2. In germline, CDR1 is MNHEY, CDR2 SMNVEV (reference sequence). This CDR3 is 14 amino acids long. This CDR3 reads CASSLYRGGYEQYF. The CDR3 nucleotides are TGTGCCAGCAGTTTATATCGGGGGGGCTACGAGCAGTACTTC.

This CDR3 is CASRGRGNTEAFF. The CDR3 region has the DNA TGTGCCAGCAGGGGCAGGGGGAACACTGAAGCTTTCTTT. The chain couples TRBV27 to TRBJ1-1, with a weak D call TRBD1 (6 bases). The V end was cut by 6 bases, the J end by 1 base, with 9 bases between. Per the germline V gene, CDR1 is MNHEY and CDR2 is SMNVEV (reference sequence). This CDR3 contains 13 residues.

The gene calls are TRBV4-1 and TRBJ2-5, with unresolved D. Germline V CDR1 and CDR2: MGHRA, YSYEKL. The CDR3 spans 13 residues. V was pared by 0 bases and J by 5 bases, with 7 bases between. The CDR3 coding sequence is TGCGCCAGCAGCCAAGAGGCCGTCGAGACCCAGTACTTC. It is translated as CASSQEAVETQYF.

V is TRBV6-5 and J is TRBJ1-2; D gene ambiguous. CDR1 MNHEY and CDR2 SVGAGI come from the germline V gene. This CDR3 comprises 15 residues. Trimming took off 4 bases at V and 6 bases at J, with 18 bases between the two ends. The CDR3 loop is CASSLSETVRDGYTF. The CDR3 DNA sequence: TGTGCCAGCAGTTTATCCGAGACGGTGAGGGATGGCTACACCTTC.

The CDR3 protein is CASSLGIGQPQHF. The CDR3 bases are TGTGCCAGCAGCTTAGGGATAGGTCAGCCCCAGCATTTT. J is TRBJ1-5 and V is TRBV7-9, with D unresolved. Germline-derived CDR1 and CDR2 are SEHNR and FQNEAQ (reference sequence). The CDR3 sequence is 13 residues long. V dropped 1 base and J dropped 6 bases, with 7 bases sitting between them.

This rearrangement joins TRBV15 to TRBJ2-7; weak D call: TRBD1 (6 bases). Germline lookup yields CDR1 LNHNV and CDR2 YYDKDF (reference sequence). With 5 bases removed from V and 6 bases from J, the gap between germline ends came to 20 bases. This CDR3 region has 15 residues. CDR3 residues: CATSPGEGAVVEQYF. As DNA, the CDR3 is TGTGCCACCAGCCCAGGGGAAGGGGCGGTGGTCGAGCAGTACTTC.

The chain combines TRBV29-1 with TRBJ1-1, with no clear D. V lost 2 bases and J lost 2, with 12 bases in between. This CDR3 region has 14 residues. The V gene's germline CDR1 is SQVTM and CDR2 ANQGSEA. CDR3 nucleotide sequence: TGCAGCGTTGAAACCCCAGGTTCTAACACTGAAGCTTTCTTT. Amino acids: CSVETPGSNTEAFF.

This rearrangement joins TRBV7-4 to TRBJ2-5; D may be TRBD2 (5 bases). From germline, CDR1 is SGHVT and CDR2 SQSDAQ. Trimming took 5 bases from V and 2 from J, leaving 15 bases between them. This CDR3 has 15 residues. In nucleotides, the CDR3 is TGTGCCAGCAGCCTCCGACTAACTACACAAGAGACCCAGTACTTC. This sequence encodes CASSLRLTTQETQYF. The whole variable domain, filled in from reference TRBV7-4 and TRBJ2-5, reads GAGVSQSPRYKVAKRGRDVALRCDSISGHVTLYWYRQTLGQGSEVLTYSQSDAQRDKSGRPSGRFSAERPERSVSTLKIQRTEQGDSAVYLCASSLRLTTQETQYFGPGTRLLVL.

V usage is TRBV6-5 and J usage is TRBJ1-4; 8 bases align to TRBD1. Germline trimming cut 6 bases from V and 5 bases from J; bases unmatched to any gene: 5. The V gene's germline CDR1 is MNHEY and CDR2 SVGAGI. The CDR3 length is 14 residues. Here the CDR3 DNA reads TGTGCCAGCAGCCCACAGGGGGAGAATGAAAAACTGTTTTTT. Translated, it gives CASSPQGENEKLFF.

The chain has TRBV6-5 and TRBJ1-2, with D unclear. The V gene's germline CDR1 is MNHEY and CDR2 SVGAGI. Between the trimmed V and J ends, which lost 2 bases and 0 bases, there was a span of 4 bases. There are 13 residues in the CDR3. The DNA for the CDR3 is TGTGCCAGCAGTTACCGCTCTAACTATGGCTACACCTTC. It translates to CASSYRSNYGYTF.

This sequence joins TRBV19 and TRBJ1-2; TRBD1 matches at 7 bases. This CDR3 is 12 amino acids long. Looked up from germline, CDR1 is LNHDA and CDR2 is SQIVND (reference sequence). With V trimmed by 5 bases and J by 7 bases, 4 bases remained unmatched. The CDR3 here is CASSHDRAGYTF. The CDR3 coding sequence is TGTGCCAGTAGTCACGACAGGGCTGGCTACACCTTC.

The chain joins TRBV19 to TRBJ2-1; 7 nucleotides align to TRBD2. From germline, CDR1 is LNHDA and CDR2 SQIVND (reference sequence). The CDR3 has 13 residues. Trimming cost V 5 bases and J 3 bases; bases outside gene matches: 1. CDR3 in DNA: TGTGCCAGTAGTGCGGGGGACTACAATGAGCAGTTCTTC. It translates to CASSAGDYNEQFF.

This chain uses TRBV11-1 with TRBJ1-1; 7 positions agree with TRBD1. This CDR3 spans 14 amino acids. Losses at the gene ends were 8 bases for V and 9 bases for J; bases not matched to a gene: 15. Germline CDR1 and CDR2: SGHAT and FQDESV (reference sequence). CDR3 DNA: TGTGCCAGCGGAGACAGCAGGGGGTCGGACCAAGCTTTCTTT. Amino acids: CASGDSRGSDQAFF.

The V gene is TRBV5-1, the J gene TRBJ2-7; 7 bases are shared with TRBD2. The CDR3 length is 15 residues. With V trimmed by 3 bases and J by 5 bases, 11 bases remained unmatched. CDR1 and CDR2 from the germline V gene are SGHRS and YFSETQ. The CDR3 sequence is CASSSGWDYPDEQYF. The CDR3 coding sequence is TGCGCCAGCAGCTCAGGATGGGACTATCCGGACGAGCAGTACTTC.

This clone was counted only a few times. V gene TRBV7-9 combines with J gene TRBJ1-3; D unclear. The germline CDR1 and CDR2 sequences are SEHNR and FQNEAQ (reference sequence). The CDR3 is 15 residues long. V was clipped by 2 bases and J by 0 bases, with 8 bases between them. CDR3 bases: TGTGCCAGCAGCTTATATCAGAACTCTGGAAACACCATATATTTT. Translating gives CASSLYQNSGNTIYF.